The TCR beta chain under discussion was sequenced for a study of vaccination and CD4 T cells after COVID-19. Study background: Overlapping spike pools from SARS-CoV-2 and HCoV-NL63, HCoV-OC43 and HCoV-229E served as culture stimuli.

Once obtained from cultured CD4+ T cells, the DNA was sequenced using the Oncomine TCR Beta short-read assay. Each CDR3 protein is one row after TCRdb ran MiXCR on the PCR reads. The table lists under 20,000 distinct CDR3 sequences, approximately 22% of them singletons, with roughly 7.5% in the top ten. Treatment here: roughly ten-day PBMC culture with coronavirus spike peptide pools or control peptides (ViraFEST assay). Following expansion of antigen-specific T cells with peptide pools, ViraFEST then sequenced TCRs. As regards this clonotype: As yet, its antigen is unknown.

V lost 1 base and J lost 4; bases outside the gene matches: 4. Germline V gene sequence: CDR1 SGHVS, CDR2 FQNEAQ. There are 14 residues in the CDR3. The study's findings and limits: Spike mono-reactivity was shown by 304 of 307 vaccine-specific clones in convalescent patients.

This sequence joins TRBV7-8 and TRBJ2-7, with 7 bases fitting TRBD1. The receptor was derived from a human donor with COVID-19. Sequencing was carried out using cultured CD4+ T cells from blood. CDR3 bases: TGTGCCAGCAGCTTAGGGGACAGTAAATACGAGCAGTACTTC. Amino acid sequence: CASSLGDSKYEQYF.